This TCR beta chain was found in a study of vaccination effects on CD4 cells after COVID-19. Study information: Post-vaccine draws lagged the second dose by a median of 72 days.

The data were produced by immunoSEQ multiplex PCR, yet TCRdb's version contains in-frame clones alone and is incomplete. The profile shows approximately 30,000 clones, around 82% of them singletons. V was shortened by 1 base and J by 2 bases, with 8 bases between the two germline ends. This CDR3 region has 14 residues. The V gene's germline CDR1 is SGHTA and CDR2 FQGNSA. Ahead of sequencing, the ViraFEST assay grew antigen-specific CD4+ T cells using viral peptide pools. Culture lasted about 11 days before CD4+ T cell isolation. As their vaccination, participants received two doses of either BNT162b2 or mRNA-1273. Note on this clone: The antigen remains undetermined.

Broader study findings: No early post-infection timepoints were available in the study, which also included few convalescent patients. Only a single clone (1 of 255 vaccine-induced clones in healthy vaccinees) cross-reacted with common cold coronaviruses.

The chain joins TRBV7-2 to TRBJ1-1; D remains unclear. The sample was CD4+ T cells from PBMCs cultured with HCoV-NL63 spike peptides, taken after COVID-19 vaccination. The TCR sequence derives from a human donor who received a COVID-19 vaccine. Some clones in this sample may be carry-over from other donors' samples. CDR3 in amino acids: CASSLEGPNTEAFF. In DNA form, the CDR3 reads TGTGCCAGCAGCTTAGAGGGTCCCAACACTGAAGCTTTCTTT.